One and the same sample provided the 29 T cell receptor beta chains below, sequenced in a study of CD8 T cells in ankylosing spondylitis. General observations from the study: What seemed typical of ankylosing spondylitis blood was a TCR beta motif built from fewer than ten highly homologous variants.

These receptors' targets are unknown. In TCRdb, the 5' RACE reads were re-called with MiXCR into one record per CDR3 protein. Of more than 500,000 distinct CDR3 sequences listed, about 5.4% are singletons. The specimen sequenced was blood, either unsorted or a sorted T cell fraction (not recorded which). The receptor source for this set is a male donor with ankylosing spondylitis.

This clonotype was seen a handful of times. This rearrangement joins TRBV3-1 to TRBJ1-2; the D is unclear. CDR1 and CDR2 from the germline V gene are LGHDT and YNNKEL (reference sequence). The CDR3 is 15 residues long. With 2 bases removed from V and 6 bases from J, the gap between germline ends came to 16 bases. The DNA of the CDR3 is TGTGCCAGCAGCCAACGCGGACCGGGATACCATGGCTACACCTTC. This encodes CASSQRGPGYHGYTF.

As regards this clonotype: This clone may be a read error of a much larger clone one base away. The missing conserved phenylalanine or tryptophan at the end of this CDR3 makes a read error likely. The rearrangement joins TRBV20-1 to TRBJ1-2, with a weak D call TRBD1 (6 bases). CDR1 DFQATT and CDR2 SNEGSKA come from the germline V gene (reference sequence). This CDR3 contains 13 residues. CDR3 nucleotide sequence: TGCAGCGCGGGGCAGGGACAAGACTATGGCTACACCCTC. Translated, it gives CSAGQGQDYGYTL.

V gene TRBV20-1 combines with J gene TRBJ2-7; D call uncertain. The length of the CDR3 is 10 residues. The germline V gene encodes CDR1 DFQATT and CDR2 SNEGSKA (reference sequence). V lost 6 bases and J lost 3, with 6 bases in between. The CDR3: CSANIYEQYF. The CDR3 DNA reads TGCAGTGCGAACATCTACGAGCAGTACTTC.

This clonotype came up many times. This chain connects TRBV30 to TRBJ2-2; TRBD2 agrees at 9 bases. The CDR3 runs to 14 residues. V was pared by 3 bases and J by 5 bases, with 4 bases of the junction left unmatched. CDR1 and CDR2 (germline): GTSNPN, SVGIG (reference sequence). The CDR3 spells CAWSAGGPTGELFF. CDR3 DNA: TGTGCCTGGAGCGCGGGAGGGCCGACCGGGGAGCTGTTTTTT.

V usage is TRBV5-1 and J usage is TRBJ2-5; TRBD1 aligns across 9 bases. The CDR3 has 15 residues. J was trimmed by 9 bases and V by 3 bases; bases with no gene match: 12. CDR1 and CDR2 from the germline V gene are SGHRS and YFSETQ. The CDR3 protein is CASSSRTGDETAQYF. As DNA, the CDR3 is TGCGCCAGCAGCTCCCGGACAGGGGACGAAACGGCCCAGTACTTC.

At least ten counts were recorded for this clonotype. The CDR3 here is CASSLMGDNQLHF. The CDR3 nucleotides are TGCGCCAGCAGCTTGATGGGGGACAACCAACTGCATTTT. V is TRBV5-1 and J is TRBJ1-5; D is possibly TRBD1 (6 bases). Germline CDR1 and CDR2: SGHRS and YFSETQ. Between the trimmed V and J ends, which lost 1 base and 15 bases, there was a span of 17 bases. CDR3 size: 13 residues.

This clonotype was seen many times. The gene calls are TRBV24-1 and TRBJ1-1; no definite D call. V was cut by 3 bases and J by 7 bases, with 11 bases left in between. The CDR3 is 13 residues long. CDR1 and CDR2 (germline): KGHDR, SFDVKD. In DNA, the CDR3 is TGTGCCACCAGTGATCCAAGGGCGGTTGAAGCTTTCTTT. The encoded protein is CATSDPRAVEAFF.

The sample holds many counts of this clonotype. V and J are TRBV4-3 and TRBJ1-2, with unresolved D. Germline assignment: CDR1 LGHNA and CDR2 YSLEER. The germline V and J ends were trimmed by 4 bases and 6 bases, with 12 bases remaining between them. The length of the CDR3 is 13 residues. The CDR3: CASSPTIADGYTF. CDR3 nucleotides: TGCGCCAGCAGCCCGACAATAGCTGATGGCTACACCTTC.

The genes are TRBV20-1 and TRBJ2-3; either TRBD1 or TRBD2 may fit D (5 bases each). Germline V CDR1 and CDR2: DFQATT, SNEGSKA (reference sequence). The CDR3 extends over 13 amino acids. Trimming pared 0 bases from V and 4 bases from J, leaving 8 bases between. DNA of the CDR3: TGCAGTGCTAGAGAGGGACCTTCAGATACGCAGTATTTT. As protein: CSAREGPSDTQYF.

This clonotype was detected ten times or more. The chain has TRBV18 and TRBJ1-2; D unresolved. The CDR3 length is 15 residues. Trimming shortened V by 0 bases and J by 4 bases, and 12 bases separated the two germline ends. Germline-derived CDR1 and CDR2 are KGHSH and LQKENI. As DNA, the CDR3 is TGTGCCAGCTCACCACCGCCGGACCTAGGCTATGGCTACACCTTC. It codes for CASSPPPDLGYGYTF. The full variable domain, its missing parts supplied by reference TRBV18 and TRBJ1-2, is NAGVMQNPRHLVRRRGQEARLRCSPMKGHSHVYWYRQLPEEGLKFMVYLQKENIIDESGMPKERFSAEFPKEGPSILRIQQVVRGDSAAYFCASSPPPDLGYGYTFGSGTRLTVV.

In its sample, this clonotype was seen many times. CDR3 nucleotide sequence: TGTGCCAGAGTTCGAGGGAGCACTGAAGCTTTCTTT. This sequence encodes CARVRGSTEAFF. The chain carries TRBV9 and TRBJ1-1; D ambiguous. Germline CDR1 reads SGDLS; CDR2 reads YYNGEE. The CDR3 totals 12 residues. V was trimmed by 8 bases and J by 4 bases, leaving 12 bases between them.

The chain recombines TRBV15 with TRBJ2-1, with D possibly TRBD2 on 6 matching bases. The CDR3 loop spans 12 amino acids. The V gene lost 7 bases and the J gene lost 12 bases, with 16 bases spanning the gap. In germline, CDR1 is LNHNV, CDR2 YYDKDF (reference sequence). The CDR3 protein is CATTSYRGSQFF. CDR3 coding DNA: TGTGCCACCACATCTTATCGGGGGTCGCAGTTCTTC.

Many counts were recorded for this clonotype. The V and J genes are TRBV27 and TRBJ2-3; 8 bases line up with TRBD2. There are 13 residues in the CDR3. The V segment lost 7 bases and the J segment 6 bases; nucleotides outside the gene matches: 6. Germline CDR1 and CDR2: MNHEY and SMNVEV (reference sequence). The CDR3 protein is CASIAGRGDTQYF. In DNA, the CDR3 is TGTGCCAGCATAGCGGGGCGGGGGGATACGCAGTATTTT.

This clonotype was counted many times. V gene TRBV24-1 combines with J gene TRBJ1-2; TRBD1 matches at 7 bases. This CDR3 is 18 amino acids long. The V gene end was trimmed by 9 bases and the J gene end by 5 bases; junction bases not matched to a gene: 23. Germline values: CDR1 KGHDR, CDR2 SFDVKD. The DNA of the CDR3 is TGTGCCACCGCCCCGGGGAGAGGGGGCTCTACGAGTGGGTATGGCTACACCTTC. It specifies CATAPGRGGSTSGYGYTF.

There are many counts of this clonotype. The rearrangement joins TRBV20-1 to TRBJ1-5; possibly TRBD1 for D (5 bases). The CDR3 covers 14 residues. Germline-derived CDR1 and CDR2 are DFQATT and SNEGSKA (reference sequence). V was shortened by 2 bases and J by 5 bases, with 13 bases between the two germline ends. DNA of the CDR3: TGCAGTGCTAGATCCGGTCTAGGGGATCAGCCCCAGCATTTT. Encoded protein: CSARSGLGDQPQHF.

This clonotype has a count of ten or more. V and J are TRBV5-1 and TRBJ1-5, with D possibly TRBD1 on 5 matching bases. Germline loops: CDR1 SGHRS, CDR2 YFSETQ. The CDR3 runs to 14 residues. Trimming pared 0 bases from V and 6 bases from J, leaving 10 bases between. The chain's CDR3 is CASSLAGGGQPQHF. The DNA of the CDR3 is TGCGCCAGCAGCTTGGCCGGGGGGGGTCAGCCCCAGCATTTT.

This clonotype was seen ten or more times. The V gene is TRBV6-2 or TRBV6-3, the J gene TRBJ2-7, with TRBD2 matching 9 bases. The CDR3 runs 13 residues. Looked up from germline, CDR1 is MNHEY and CDR2 is SVGEGT. V dropped 6 bases and J dropped 8; count of bases not matched to a gene: 8. The CDR3 bases are TGTGCCAGCAGGGCCTCAGCGGGAGGTAAGCAGTACTTC. Translation gives CASRASAGGKQYF.

This clonotype has at least ten counts. The chain recombines TRBV6-1 with TRBJ2-5, with 7 nucleotides matching TRBD2. After removal of 8 bases from V and 0 bases from J, the junction contained 9 bases not matched to a gene. The CDR3 loop spans 15 amino acids. Germline V gene lookup returns CDR1 MNHNS and CDR2 SASEGT. The DNA of the CDR3 is TGTGCCAGCGTCGGCGGGAGTGGGTACCAAGAGACCCAGTACTTC. Its translation is CASVGGSGYQETQYF.

This clonotype was picked up many times. The rearrangement links TRBV25-1 to TRBJ1-1, with 8 bases matching TRBD1. The ends lost 6 bases at V and 4 bases at J; junction bases unmatched: 4. Germline V gene lookup returns CDR1 MGHDK and CDR2 SYGVNS. The CDR3 runs 13 residues. The CDR3 nucleotides read TGTGCCAGCAGACTCACAGGGGGCACTGAAGCTTTCTTT. The encoded protein is CASRLTGGTEAFF.

This clonotype was seen many times. This rearrangement joins TRBV20-1 to TRBJ1-3, with D uncertain. Looked up from germline, CDR1 is DFQATT and CDR2 is SNEGSKA (reference sequence). This CDR3 region has 15 residues. V lost 0 bases, J lost 0 bases, and 9 bases lay in between. The CDR3 is CSARDRISSGNTIYF. The CDR3, as DNA: TGCAGTGCTAGAGATCGTATCAGCTCTGGAAACACCATATATTTT.

This clonotype appeared many times. The chain uses TRBV29-1 and TRBJ2-3, with 8 bases matching TRBD1. V dropped 2 bases and J dropped 4; count of bases not matched to a gene: 5. The CDR3 consists of 14 residues. CDR1 SQVTM and CDR2 ANQGSEA come from the germline V gene. The CDR3 is CSVEQQGASDTQYF. Here the CDR3 DNA reads TGCAGCGTTGAACAGCAGGGGGCCTCAGATACGCAGTATTTT.

This clonotype appeared many times. This rearrangement joins TRBV4-3 to TRBJ1-4; 7 nucleotides line up with TRBD1. Trimming removed 1 base from V and 7 bases from J; junction bases left unmatched: 6. The CDR3 is made up of 15 amino acids. CDR1 and CDR2 from the germline V gene are LGHNA and YSLEER. The CDR3 sequence: CASSQGGRGSEKLFF. DNA of the CDR3: TGCGCCAGCAGCCAAGGGGGCAGGGGGAGTGAAAAACTGTTTTTT.

This clonotype was seen many times. The rearrangement uses TRBV27 and TRBJ1-2, with 9 bases identical to TRBD1. The CDR3 runs 14 residues. CDR1 is MNHEY and CDR2 is SMNVEV in the germline V gene (reference sequence). J gave up 2 bases and V 5 bases, and 3 bases lay outside the gene matches. DNA for the CDR3: TGTGCCAGCAGTCACAGGGGGCCAAACTATGGCTACACCTTC. This codes for CASSHRGPNYGYTF.

The J gene is TRBJ1-5, the V gene TRBV20-1, with no clear D. Trimming took off 2 bases at V and 1 base at J, with 18 bases between the two ends. Germline CDR1 reads DFQATT; CDR2 reads SNEGSKA (reference sequence). This CDR3 is built from 17 residues. The CDR3: CSARWSQERRSNQPQHF. CDR3 bases: TGCAGTGCTAGATGGTCCCAGGAGAGGAGAAGCAATCAGCCCCAGCATTTT.

This clonotype was seen repeatedly, ten times or more. The gene calls are TRBV2 and TRBJ1-1; TRBD1 aligns across 7 bases. CDR1 is SNHLY and CDR2 is FYNNEI in the germline V gene. The CDR3 spans 13 residues. V lost 10 bases, J lost 3 bases, and 8 bases stayed unmatched. In nucleotides, the CDR3 is TGTGCCATTTCCGGGACAGAGTACACTGAAGCTTTCTTT. The encoded protein is CAISGTEYTEAFF.

This clonotype was counted many times. The V gene is TRBV5-1, the J gene TRBJ2-7, with D possibly matching TRBD2 (5 bases). Germline V CDR1 and CDR2: SGHRS, YFSETQ. Trimming pared 4 bases from V and 0 bases from J, leaving 14 bases between. The CDR3 sequence is 15 residues long. The CDR3 spells CASSHEEAVSYEQYF. CDR3 nucleotides: TGCGCCAGCAGCCACGAAGAAGCGGTCTCCTACGAGCAGTACTTC.

This clonotype was seen ten or more times. The J gene is TRBJ2-3, the V gene TRBV29-1; a possible D gene is TRBD2 (5 bases). The V end was cut by 7 bases, the J end by 5 bases, with 16 bases between. The CDR3 contains 13 residues. Germline CDR1 and CDR2: SQVTM and ANQGSEA. The CDR3 DNA reads as TGCAGCGCCGGACTCCCTGAGGGAGATACGCAGTATTTT. Translated: CSAGLPEGDTQYF.

Details on this clonotype: A much larger clone is a single base away; this may be a read error. The J gene is TRBJ2-5, the V gene TRBV9; 8 bases are shared with TRBD2. The germline V gene encodes CDR1 SGDLS and CDR2 YYNGEE. CDR3 length equals 16 residues. V lost 4 bases, J lost 5 bases, and 13 bases stayed unmatched. CDR3 residues: CASSPPASGWVETQYF. DNA of the CDR3: TGTGCCAGCAGCCCGCCGGCTAGCGGGTGGGTGGAGACCCAGTACTTC.

The chain recombines TRBV19 with TRBJ2-1, with 11 bases lining up with TRBD2. The V segment lost 11 bases and the J segment 4 bases; nucleotides outside the gene matches: 4. The V gene's germline CDR1 is LNHDA and CDR2 SQIVND (reference sequence). The CDR3 covers 13 residues. The CDR3 protein is CASGTSGYNEQFF. In DNA, the CDR3 is TGTGCCTCCGGGACTAGCGGATACAATGAGCAGTTCTTC.